Listed below are T cell receptor beta chains from one sample, sequenced in a study of identical twins. TCRdb itself ran the 5' RACE reads through MiXCR, one entry per CDR3 protein. This table holds 350,000 to 400,000 distinct CDR3 sequences, 9% found once. Source material: naive T cells sorted from blood. These receptors were taken from a woman aged 45-65 years in good health. Each CDR3 is given with its conserved first and last residue. The listing skips clone size in some rows; elsewhere it reads once, few, many or a size class.

v_call clone_size cdr3_aa
TRBV10-3 few CAASGTSGRKASETQYF
TRBV5-6 NA CASSLAAVIVSGNTIYF
TRBV5-1 few CASSLSRWVAGEGEQFF
TRBV3-1 NA CASSQRGTGAYNEQFF
TRBV20-1 many CSALQGVSYEQYF
TRBV6-1 many CASSEVPTGKSSPLHF
TRBV5-1 many CASSLTREQYF
TRBV20-1 few CSARDGGGHAF
TRBV3-1 many CASSQRLAGNEQFF
TRBV5-1 many CASSLTLNPTDTQYF
TRBV12-3/TRBV12-4 many CASTWGDEQFF
TRBV5-1 NA CASSLGYSNQPQHF
TRBV7-2 NA CASPRTSGTNTGELFF
TRBV4-1 NA CASSAAPGDAGPKTGFF
TRBV3-1 many CASSQFPDTQYF
TRBV4-1 few CASSQQTASSYNEQFF
TRBV4-1 few CASSQSPTNEKLFF
TRBV5-1 many CASSHKGTSGSNEQFF
TRBV5-1 few CASSGSPGQVEAFF
TRBV19 NA CASSGGGRANEQFF
TRBV4-1 few CASSQGDSPNQPQHF
TRBV12-3/TRBV12-4 many CASSLGAIRGTEAFF
TRBV12-3/TRBV12-4 many CASSLEAPPTDTQYF